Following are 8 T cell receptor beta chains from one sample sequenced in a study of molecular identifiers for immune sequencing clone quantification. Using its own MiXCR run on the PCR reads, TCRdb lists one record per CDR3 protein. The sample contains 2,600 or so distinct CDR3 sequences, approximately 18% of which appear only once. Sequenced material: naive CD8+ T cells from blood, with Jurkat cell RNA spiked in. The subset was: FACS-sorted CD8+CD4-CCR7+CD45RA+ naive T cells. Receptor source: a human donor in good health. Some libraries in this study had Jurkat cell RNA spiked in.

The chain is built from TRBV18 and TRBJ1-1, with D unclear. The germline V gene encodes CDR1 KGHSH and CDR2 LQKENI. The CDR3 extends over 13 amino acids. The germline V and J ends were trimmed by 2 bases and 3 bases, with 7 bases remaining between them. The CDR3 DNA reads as TGTGCCAGCTCACCAGACACATACACTGAAGCTTTCTTT. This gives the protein CASSPDTYTEAFF.

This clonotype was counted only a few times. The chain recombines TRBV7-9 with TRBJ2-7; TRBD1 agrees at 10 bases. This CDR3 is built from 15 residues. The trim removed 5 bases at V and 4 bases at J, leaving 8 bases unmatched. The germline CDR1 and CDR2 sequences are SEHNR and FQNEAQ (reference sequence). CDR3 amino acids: CASSPGQGVKYEQYF. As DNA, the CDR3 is TGTGCCAGCAGCCCTGGACAGGGGGTTAAATACGAGCAGTACTTC. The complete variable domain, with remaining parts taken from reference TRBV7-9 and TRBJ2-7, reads DTGVSQNPRHKITKRGQNVTFRCDPISEHNRLYWYRQTLGQGPEFLTYFQNEAQLEKSRLLSDRFSAERPKGSFSTLEIQRTEQGDSAMYLCASSPGQGVKYEQYFGPGTRLTVT.

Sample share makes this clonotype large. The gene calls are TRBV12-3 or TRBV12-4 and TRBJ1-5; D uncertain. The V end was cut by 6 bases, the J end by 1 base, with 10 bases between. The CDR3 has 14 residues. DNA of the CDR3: TGTGCCAGCAGGAATGACGGCAGCAATCAGCCCCAGCATTTT. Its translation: CASRNDGSNQPQHF.

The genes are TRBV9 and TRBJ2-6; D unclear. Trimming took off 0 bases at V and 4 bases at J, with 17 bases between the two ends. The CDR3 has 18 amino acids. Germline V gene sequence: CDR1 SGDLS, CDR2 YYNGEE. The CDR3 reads CASSVVLGQSSGANVLTF. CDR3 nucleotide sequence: TGTGCCAGCAGCGTAGTTCTTGGCCAGAGTTCCGGGGCCAACGTCCTGACTTTC.

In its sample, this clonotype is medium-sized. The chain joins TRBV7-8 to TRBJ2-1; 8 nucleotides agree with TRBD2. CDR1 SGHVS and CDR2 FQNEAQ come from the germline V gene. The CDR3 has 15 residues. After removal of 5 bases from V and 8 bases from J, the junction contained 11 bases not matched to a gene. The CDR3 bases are TGTGCCAGCAGCCCCCCCCCGGGAGGGTTCGATGAGCAGTTCTTC. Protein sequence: CASSPPPGGFDEQFF.

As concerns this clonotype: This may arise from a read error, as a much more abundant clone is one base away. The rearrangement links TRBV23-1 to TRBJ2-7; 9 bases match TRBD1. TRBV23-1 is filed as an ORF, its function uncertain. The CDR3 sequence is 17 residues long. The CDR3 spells CVSSHSSPGQGNYEQYF. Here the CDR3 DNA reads TGCGTCAGCAGTCATTCGAGCCCGGGACAGGGAAACTACGAGCAGTACTTC.

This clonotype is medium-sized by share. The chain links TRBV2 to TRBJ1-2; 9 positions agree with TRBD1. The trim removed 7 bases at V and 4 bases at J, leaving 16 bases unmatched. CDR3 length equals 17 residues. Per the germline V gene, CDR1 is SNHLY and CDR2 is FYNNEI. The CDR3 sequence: CASTLGTGWVKAYGYTF. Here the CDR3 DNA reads TGTGCCAGCACCCTCGGGACAGGGTGGGTTAAGGCCTATGGCTACACCTTC.

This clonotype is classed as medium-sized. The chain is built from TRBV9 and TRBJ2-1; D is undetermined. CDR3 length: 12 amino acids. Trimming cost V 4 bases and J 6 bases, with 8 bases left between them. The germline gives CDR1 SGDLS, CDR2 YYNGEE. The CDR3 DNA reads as TGTGCCAGCAGCCACATATCCAATGAGCAGTTCTTC. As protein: CASSHISNEQFF.